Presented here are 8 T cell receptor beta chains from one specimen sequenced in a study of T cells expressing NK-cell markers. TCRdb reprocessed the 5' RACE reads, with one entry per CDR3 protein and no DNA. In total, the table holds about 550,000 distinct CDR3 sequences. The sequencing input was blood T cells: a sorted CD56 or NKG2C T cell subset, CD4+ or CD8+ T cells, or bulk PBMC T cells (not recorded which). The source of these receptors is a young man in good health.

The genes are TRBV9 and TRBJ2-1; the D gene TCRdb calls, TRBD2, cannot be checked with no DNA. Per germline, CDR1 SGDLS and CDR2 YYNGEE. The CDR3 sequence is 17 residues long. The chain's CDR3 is CASSVEGLEPSYNEQFF.

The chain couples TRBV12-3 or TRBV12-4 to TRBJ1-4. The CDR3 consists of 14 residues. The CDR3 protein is CASTLPGGYDKLFF.

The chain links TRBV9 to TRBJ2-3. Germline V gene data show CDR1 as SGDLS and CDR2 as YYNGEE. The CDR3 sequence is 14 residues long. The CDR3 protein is CASSVAVGTDTQYF.

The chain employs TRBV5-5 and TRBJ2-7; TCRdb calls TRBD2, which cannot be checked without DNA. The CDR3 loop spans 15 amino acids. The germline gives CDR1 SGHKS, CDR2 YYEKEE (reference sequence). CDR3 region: CASSFHRGETYEQYF.

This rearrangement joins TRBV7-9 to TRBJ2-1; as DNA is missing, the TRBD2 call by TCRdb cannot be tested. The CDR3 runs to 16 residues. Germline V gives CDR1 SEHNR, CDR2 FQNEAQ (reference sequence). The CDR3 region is CASRPFGLAENNEQFF.

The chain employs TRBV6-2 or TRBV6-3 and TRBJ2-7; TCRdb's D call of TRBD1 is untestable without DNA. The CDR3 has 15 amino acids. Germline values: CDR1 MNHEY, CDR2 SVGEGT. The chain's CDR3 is CASSYGRQAVYEQYF.

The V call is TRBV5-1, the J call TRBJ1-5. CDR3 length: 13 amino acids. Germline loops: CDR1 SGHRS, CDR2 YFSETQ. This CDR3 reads CASAQDSNQPQHF. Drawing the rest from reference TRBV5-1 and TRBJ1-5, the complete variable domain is KAGVTQTPRYLIKTRGQQVTLSCSPISGHRSVSWYQQTPGQGLQFLFEYFSETQRNKGNFPGRFSGRQFSNSRSEMNVSTLELGDSALYLCASAQDSNQPQHFGDGTRLSIL.

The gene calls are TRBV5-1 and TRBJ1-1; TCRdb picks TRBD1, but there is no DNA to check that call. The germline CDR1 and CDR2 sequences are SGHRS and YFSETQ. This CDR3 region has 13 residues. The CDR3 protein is CASSLEQDLGAFF.